This T cell receptor beta chain stems from a study of T cell responses to AZD1222 COVID-19 vaccine. To note about this clone: The antigen is undetermined.

Study-wide results and limits: Seropositive AZD1222 recipients at baseline numbered only five to seven. Spike-specific TCR depth and breadth grew after two AZD1222 doses. Spike as a whole was targeted by vaccine-associated CD4 TCRs, dominant at 160-218 and 743-854.

TCRdb keeps only in-frame clones here, not all; method: immunoSEQ multiplex PCR. This table holds about 54,000 clones, 89% found once. The V and J ends lost 5 bases and 6 bases respectively, with 11 bases between them. The CDR3 length is 12 residues. Germline values: CDR1 SGHVS, CDR2 FQNEAQ. This clonotype was obtained from an adult who received the AZD1222 COVID-19 vaccine. This material consisted of peripheral blood, taken 28 days after the second AZD1222 dose. The chain combines TRBV7-8 with TRBJ2-7; D is ambiguous. The CDR3 DNA follows: TGTGCCAGCAGCGCATGGAGAGGCGAGCAGTACTTC. As protein: CASSAWRGEQYF.